This TCR beta chain appears in the sequencing data of a study of metastatic and nonmetastatic thyroid tumors. Study information: A comparison of repertoires was made across blood and tumor or nodule tissue from malignant and benign thyroid patients.

Study conclusions and caveats: In blood and tumor, TCR beta diversity was reportedly significantly higher in malignant thyroid tumors than in benign nodules.

CDR1 and CDR2 (germline): LNHDA, SQIVND (reference sequence). The CDR3 has 12 residues. With 5 bases removed from V and 3 bases from J, the gap between germline ends came to 7 bases. Per the original data handling: CDR3 differences across clinicopathological groups were used to build a distant-metastasis classifier for papillary thyroid cancer. TCRdb re-analyzed the PCR reads using MiXCR. The V and J calls were determined by TCRdb, not by the authors. Of about 17,000 clones listed, roughly a quarter are singletons. Many counts were recorded for this clone. Its antigen is not identified. Among the patients, none had received any treatment before thyroid surgery.

Sequenced material: adjacent normal tissue. The rearrangement uses TRBV19 and TRBJ1-1; D is uncertain. The receptor's source is a female donor with papillary thyroid cancer or a benign thyroid nodule (not recorded which). Some clones in this sample may be carry-over from other donors' samples. DNA of the CDR3: TGTGCCAGTAGTGGGAGTTACACTGAAGCTTTCTTT. Protein product: CASSGSYTEAFF.